The 27 T cell receptor beta chains reported below all come from one sample, sequenced in a study of blood T cell repertoires in COVID-19. TCRdb's table, derived via immunoSEQ multiplex PCR, lists solely in-frame clones and lacks some. The data show about 100,000 clones, approximately 93% seen once. The sample comprised peripheral blood. The origin of the receptors is a man aged 55 to 70 with acute or convalescent COVID-19.

The V call is TRBV3-1 (or the pseudogene TRBV3-2), the J call TRBJ2-2, with TRBD1 as a possible D gene (5 bases). The CDR3 sequence is 13 residues long. Trimming stripped 8 bases from V and 1 base from J, with 8 bases between. Germline V lookup: CDR1 LGHDT, CDR2 YNNKEL (reference sequence). DNA of the CDR3: TGTGCCAGCCAGGGCATGAACACCGGGGAGCTGTTTTTT. Translated, it gives CASQGMNTGELFF.

This clone was seen once. In DNA form, the CDR3 reads TGTGCCAGCAGCTACCCGGGACAGGGGAATGAAAAACTGTTTTTT. Translating it yields CASSYPGQGNEKLFF. This chain joins TRBV3-1 (or the pseudogene TRBV3-2) and TRBJ1-4; 10 nucleotides match TRBD1. The CDR3 is 15 residues long. V shed 5 bases and J 5 bases; nucleotides not matched to a gene: 5. Germline CDR1 is LGHDT and CDR2 is YNNKEL (reference sequence).

The chain carries TRBV15 and TRBJ1-1, with 9 bases matching TRBD1. The germline V gene encodes CDR1 LNHNV and CDR2 YYDKDF (reference sequence). The junction had 4 bases not matched to a gene; V was cut back by 1 base and J by 4 bases. The CDR3 extends over 15 amino acids. The CDR3 here is CATSRVRQGGTEAFF. CDR3 coding DNA: TGTGCCACCAGCAGAGTCAGACAGGGGGGCACTGAAGCTTTCTTT.

The gene calls are TRBV27 and TRBJ2-7; TRBD2 is a possible D gene (6 bases). The CDR3 runs 14 residues. V gave up 3 bases and J gave up 7 bases, with 16 bases separating them. CDR1 is MNHEY, CDR2 SMNVEV, per germline (reference sequence). The CDR3 bases are TGTGCCAGCAGTTTTAGCGGTTTGAGCGGGGAGCAGTACTTC. Its translation: CASSFSGLSGEQYF.

The chain combines TRBV7-8 with TRBJ1-2; no firm D call. The CDR3 length is 14 residues. V was clipped by 2 bases and J by 4 bases, with 11 bases between them. Germline values: CDR1 SGHVS, CDR2 FQNEAQ. The CDR3 spells CASSLLGSLYGYTF. CDR3 nucleotides: TGTGCCAGCAGCTTACTCGGGAGCCTCTATGGCTACACCTTC.

V is TRBV30 and J is TRBJ1-5; D unresolved. Germline V CDR1 and CDR2: GTSNPN, SVGIG (reference sequence). This CDR3 has 14 residues. Trimming shortened V by 0 bases and J by 2 bases, and 8 bases separated the two germline ends. DNA of the CDR3: TGTGCCTGGAGTGTAGGCGGGGGCAATCAGCCCCAGCATTTT. Translating gives CAWSVGGGNQPQHF.

The V gene is TRBV3-1 (or the pseudogene TRBV3-2), the J gene TRBJ1-6; 7 nucleotides line up with TRBD1. The V and J ends lost 5 bases and 5 bases, in that order; junction bases with no gene match: 3. Germline assignment: CDR1 LGHDT and CDR2 YNNKEL (reference sequence). The CDR3 is 14 residues long. DNA for the CDR3: TGTGCCAGCAGCGTGGGACAGAATAATTCACCCCTCCACTTT. It translates to CASSVGQNNSPLHF.

The rearrangement joins TRBV7-2 to TRBJ2-3; D is uncertain. V was clipped by 0 bases and J by 2 bases, with 6 bases between them. The CDR3 contains 14 residues. CDR1 SGHTA and CDR2 FQGNSA come from the germline V gene. The CDR3 reads CASSLARSTDTQYF. The CDR3 nucleotides read TGTGCCAGCAGCTTAGCGCGTTCCACAGATACGCAGTATTTT.

The rearrangement joins TRBV7-9 to TRBJ2-1; D is possibly TRBD1 (5 bases). Trimming cost V 5 bases and J 4 bases, with 9 bases left between them. From germline, CDR1 is SEHNR and CDR2 FQNEAQ (reference sequence). CDR3 size: 13 residues. As DNA, the CDR3 is TGTGCCAGCAGCCCCAGACAGTACAATGAGCAGTTCTTC. Amino acid sequence: CASSPRQYNEQFF.

The chain has TRBV25-1 and TRBJ2-6; D is unclear. Germline V gene lookup returns CDR1 MGHDK and CDR2 SYGVNS. The CDR3 is 15 residues long. Trimming removed 4 bases at V and 4 bases at J, with 11 bases between. CDR3 residues: CASSVTGSGANVLTF. The CDR3 nucleotides are TGTGCCAGCAGTGTTACCGGGTCCGGGGCCAACGTCCTGACTTTC.

The sample holds a few counts of this clone. V is TRBV10-1 and J is TRBJ2-2, with TRBD2 matching 11 bases. Trimming at V came to 5 bases and at J to 5 bases, leaving 7 bases not matched to a gene. CDR1 is WNHNN, CDR2 SYGVQD, per germline (reference sequence). The CDR3 is made up of 16 amino acids. The DNA for the CDR3 is TGCGCCAGCAGTCTCACTAGCGGGAGTTCTACCGGGGAGCTGTTTTTT. This codes for CASSLTSGSSTGELFF.

V gene TRBV29-1 combines with J gene TRBJ2-2, with D perhaps matching TRBD2 (5 bases). There are 14 residues in the CDR3. V gave up 5 bases and J gave up 4 bases, with 14 bases separating them. Germline V gives CDR1 SQVTM, CDR2 ANQGSEA. The CDR3 DNA sequence: TGCAGCGTTAAACCGGGGTTGGGCACCGGGGAGCTGTTTTTT. It yields the protein CSVKPGLGTGELFF.

The J gene is TRBJ1-2, the V gene TRBV5-4, with TRBD1 matching 9 bases. Losses at the gene ends were 2 bases for V and 5 bases for J; bases not matched to a gene: 4. This CDR3 comprises 14 residues. From germline, CDR1 is SGHNT and CDR2 YYREEE (reference sequence). In DNA form, the CDR3 reads TGTGCCAGCAGCTTAGAGGGACAGGGTTATGGCTACACCTTC. Its translation: CASSLEGQGYGYTF.

This chain uses TRBV19 with TRBJ2-1; TRBD1 matches at 7 bases. The CDR3 runs 15 residues. The germline gives CDR1 LNHDA, CDR2 SQIVND (reference sequence). V gave up 1 base and J gave up 8 bases; unmatched junction bases: 8. CDR3 sequence reads: CASSIGEGARDEQFF. Here the CDR3 DNA reads TGTGCCAGTAGTATAGGAGAGGGGGCTAGGGATGAGCAGTTCTTC.

The chain carries TRBV5-4 and TRBJ1-3; 10 nucleotides line up with TRBD1. CDR1 is SGHNT and CDR2 is YYREEE in the germline V gene (reference sequence). V lost 7 bases to trimming and J lost 0 bases; unmatched junction nucleotides: 10. The CDR3 contains 17 residues. CDR3 bases: TGTGCCAGCTCTAGGACAGGGGGAATAATCTCTGGAAACACCATATATTTT. It is translated as CASSRTGGIISGNTIYF.

The CDR3 is CAWGRATDTQYF. In nucleotides, the CDR3 is TGTGCCTGGGGCAGGGCAACAGATACGCAGTATTTT. The V call is TRBV30, the J call TRBJ2-3, with D maybe TRBD1 (5 bases). Trimming took off 5 bases at V and 3 bases at J, with 9 bases between the two ends. In germline, CDR1 is GTSNPN, CDR2 SVGIG (reference sequence). There are 12 residues in the CDR3.

The chain is built from TRBV2 and TRBJ2-3; 8 bases match TRBD2. The CDR3 runs 16 residues. The germline gives CDR1 SNHLY, CDR2 FYNNEI. J gave up 4 bases and V 5 bases, and 11 bases lay outside the gene matches. CDR3 sequence reads: CASSRVSGSRSDTQYF. CDR3 in DNA: TGTGCCAGCAGTCGCGTGAGCGGGAGTCGTTCAGATACGCAGTATTTT.

This clone was seen once. V gene TRBV19 combines with J gene TRBJ1-1; possible D gene TRBD1, 6 bases. The V gene's germline CDR1 is LNHDA and CDR2 SQIVND (reference sequence). Deletions cut 4 bases from V and 4 bases from J, with 16 bases between. CDR3 length equals 15 residues. CDR3 sequence reads: CASSTRLQGGTEAFF. Written as DNA, the CDR3 is TGTGCCAGTAGTACGCGATTACAGGGCGGCACTGAAGCTTTCTTT.

This rearrangement joins TRBV18 to TRBJ1-1, with D unclear. The V gene's germline CDR1 is KGHSH and CDR2 LQKENI. This CDR3 is 16 amino acids long. V lost 2 bases and J 0 bases, leaving 13 bases between the germline ends. CDR3 protein: CASSPLFKRLNTEAFF. The CDR3 DNA reads as TGTGCCAGCTCACCATTGTTCAAACGGTTGAACACTGAAGCTTTCTTT.

The chain recombines TRBV5-1 with TRBJ1-2; 11 nucleotides agree with TRBD1. Germline CDR1 SGHRS, CDR2 YFSETQ. The CDR3 has 14 residues. Trimming removed 0 bases from V and 8 bases from J; junction bases left unmatched: 3. CDR3: CASSLGTGGFGYTF. CDR3 bases: TGCGCCAGCAGCTTGGGGACAGGGGGCTTCGGCTACACCTTC.

The V and J genes are TRBV15 and TRBJ2-1, with a weak D call TRBD2 (6 bases). The CDR3 consists of 15 residues. The germline V and J ends were trimmed by 4 bases and 2 bases, with 12 bases remaining between them. The germline CDR1 and CDR2 sequences are LNHNV and YYDKDF (reference sequence). The CDR3 bases are TGTGCCACCAGCAACCCCCCGGGGGCCTACAATGAGCAGTTCTTC. As protein: CATSNPPGAYNEQFF.

V is TRBV28 and J is TRBJ1-2; D gene ambiguous. This CDR3 spans 14 amino acids. The ends were cut back, 7 bases at V and 6 bases at J, with 18 bases in the middle. Germline CDR1 reads MDHEN; CDR2 reads SYDVKM. The CDR3 loop is CASNEAGRIDGYTF. For the CDR3, the DNA is TGTGCCAGCAACGAGGCGGGGAGAATCGATGGCTACACCTTC.

V usage is TRBV6-6 and J usage is TRBJ1-1, with no clear D. Germline V CDR1 and CDR2: MNHNY, SVGAGI (reference sequence). This CDR3 is built from 12 residues. V lost 7 bases to trimming and J lost 5 bases, with 11 bases between them. The CDR3 bases are TGTGCCAGCACCCAAAAGAGGACTGAAGCTTTCTTT. Translated: CASTQKRTEAFF.

The J gene is TRBJ1-2, the V gene TRBV28; a weak D match, TRBD1 (6 bases). V was pared by 2 bases and J by 5 bases, with 12 bases between. Germline lookup yields CDR1 MDHEN and CDR2 SYDVKM. The CDR3 contains 14 residues. The CDR3 sequence: CASSLGDRYYGYTF. The CDR3 DNA reads as TGTGCCAGCAGTTTAGGTGACAGGTATTATGGCTACACCTTC.

The chain carries TRBV19 and TRBJ2-1; 10 bases align to TRBD2. The CDR3 extends over 17 amino acids. The J segment lost 7 bases and the V segment lost 5 bases, leaving 14 bases of the junction unmatched. Germline V gene data show CDR1 as LNHDA and CDR2 as SQIVND (reference sequence). This CDR3 reads CASSPGRGTSVGNEQFF. CDR3 DNA: TGTGCCAGTAGTCCAGGGAGGGGGACTAGCGTGGGGAATGAGCAGTTCTTC.

This chain uses TRBV30 with TRBJ2-4; weak D call: TRBD1 (6 bases). In germline, CDR1 is GTSNPN, CDR2 SVGIG (reference sequence). The CDR3 consists of 17 residues. The ends were cut back, 3 bases at V and 0 bases at J, with 18 bases in the middle. Here the CDR3 DNA reads TGTGCCTGGAGCAAGACCGGGACATCACTAGCCAAAAACATTCAGTACTTC. It translates to CAWSKTGTSLAKNIQYF.

This clone came up once. The V gene is TRBV20-1, the J gene TRBJ1-2; D gene uncertain. CDR1 is DFQATT and CDR2 is SNEGSKA in the germline V gene (reference sequence). V lost 3 bases and J 8 bases, leaving 10 bases between the germline ends. The CDR3 contains 11 residues. This CDR3 reads CSASPAGGYTF. CDR3 DNA: TGCAGTGCTAGCCCCGCGGGGGGCTACACCTTC.